One sample yielded the 27 T cell receptor beta chains listed below, sequenced in a study of blood T cells in healthy people across ages. Then a second PCR, running roughly 6 to 11 cycles, was carried out with a sample-barcoded 5' primer and a J-beta primer mix. MiXCR, run by TCRdb on the 5' RACE reads, gives a single entry per CDR3 protein. The table includes 1,800,000 or so distinct CDR3 sequences, roughly two fifths detected once. Sequenced: blood. Receptor source: a human donor in good health.

The CDR3 loop reads CATSITGGSGEQYF. Written as DNA, the CDR3 is TGTGCCACTTCAATTACAGGGGGCTCGGGGGAGCAGTACTTC. The gene calls are TRBV24-1 and TRBJ2-7, with 9 nucleotides matching TRBD1. This CDR3 is 14 amino acids long. After removal of 10 bases from V and 7 bases from J, the junction contained 13 bases not matched to a gene. Germline CDR1 reads KGHDR; CDR2 reads SFDVKD.

The rearrangement links TRBV10-3 to TRBJ2-7; TRBD1 is a possible D gene (6 bases). CDR1 and CDR2 (germline): ENHRY, SYGVKD. The CDR3 is 15 residues long. Trimming pared 6 bases from V and 0 bases from J, leaving 15 bases between. This CDR3 is CAIRTGIESSYEQYF. In DNA form, the CDR3 reads TGTGCCATCAGAACAGGGATTGAGAGCTCCTACGAGCAGTACTTC.

The genes are TRBV7-2 and TRBJ1-1, with D possibly matching TRBD1 (5 bases). The V end lost 6 bases, the J end lost 4 bases, and 12 bases lay between the germline ends. Germline V gene data show CDR1 as SGHTA and CDR2 as FQGNSA. This CDR3 region has 13 residues. The CDR3 is CASRVDRTTEAFF. DNA for the CDR3: TGTGCCAGCAGAGTTGACAGAACCACTGAAGCTTTCTTT.

This clonotype came up a few times. J is TRBJ2-3 and V is TRBV29-1; D is unclear. Trimming shortened V by 8 bases and J by 2 bases, and 17 bases separated the two germline ends. Per the germline V gene, CDR1 is SQVTM and CDR2 is ANQGSEA. The CDR3 totals 14 residues. The CDR3 sequence is CSSNADFFTDTQYF. In DNA form, the CDR3 reads TGCAGCTCAAACGCCGACTTCTTCACAGATACGCAGTATTTT.

J is TRBJ2-1 and V is TRBV12-3 or TRBV12-4, with 11 positions matching TRBD2. The CDR3 is 18 residues long. V was clipped by 8 bases and J by 2 bases; unmatched bases: 14. CDR3 in DNA: TGTGCCAGCGGACTTGTAGCGGGGGGGACGAACCCCTACAATGAGCAGTTCTTC. Encoded protein: CASGLVAGGTNPYNEQFF.

This clonotype was observed a single time. The CDR3 is CASSLKSLNTEAFF. The CDR3 region has the DNA TGTGCCAGCAGTTTGAAGTCGTTGAACACTGAAGCTTTCTTT. This chain uses TRBV12-3 or TRBV12-4 with TRBJ1-1; no clear D gene. The V end was cut by 3 bases, the J end by 0 bases, with 8 bases between. This CDR3 is 14 amino acids long.

The sample holds a few counts of this clonotype. V gene TRBV29-1 combines with J gene TRBJ2-4; no clear D gene. The CDR3 covers 13 residues. CDR1 SQVTM and CDR2 ANQGSEA come from the germline V gene. The V end lost 2 bases, the J end lost 1 base, and 6 bases lay between the germline ends. The CDR3 reads CSVEKQAKNIQYF. The CDR3 DNA is TGCAGCGTTGAAAAGCAGGCCAAAAACATTCAGTACTTC.

This clonotype was detected a few times. The chain uses TRBV27 and TRBJ1-5; 9 bases match TRBD1. The junction had 7 bases not matched to a gene; V was cut back by 5 bases and J by 5 bases. This CDR3 is 15 amino acids long. Germline-derived CDR1 and CDR2 are MNHEY and SMNVEV (reference sequence). CDR3 DNA sequence: TGTGCCAGCAGTCCGACGACAGGGGGGGATCAGCCCCAGCATTTT. It specifies CASSPTTGGDQPQHF.

This clonotype was picked up a small number of times. At one end, the junction sequence differs from germline, possibly due to a read error. CDR3 amino acids: CASSLGQGAINEQFF. The CDR3 DNA sequence: TGTGCTAGCAGCTTGGGGCAGGGGGCGATCAACGAGCAGTTCTTC. The chain uses TRBV7-7 and TRBJ2-1, with TRBD1 matching over 8 bases. In germline, CDR1 is SSHAT, CDR2 FNYEAQ (reference sequence). The CDR3 is 15 amino acids.

This clonotype was seen a few times. The chain couples TRBV29-1 to TRBJ1-2; 9 bases line up with TRBD1. The CDR3 sequence is 14 residues long. The J segment lost 10 bases and the V segment lost 7 bases, leaving 16 bases of the junction unmatched. The V gene's germline CDR1 is SQVTM and CDR2 ANQGSEA. The CDR3 bases are TGCAGCGCCGTCCGGGACAGGGACCCTCTGGCCTACACCTTC. As protein: CSAVRDRDPLAYTF. Drawing the rest from reference TRBV29-1 and TRBJ1-2, the complete variable domain is SAVISQKPSRDICQRGTSLTIQCQVDSQVTMMFWYRQQPGQSLTLIATANQGSEATYESGFVIDKFPISRPNLTFSTLTVSNMSPEDSSIYLCSAVRDRDPLAYTFGSGTRLTVV.

This clonotype has only a few counts. CDR3 sequence reads: CASSKDRGHGYTF. The CDR3 region has the DNA TGTGCCAGCAGCAAGGACAGGGGGCATGGCTACACCTTC. This sequence joins TRBV11-3 and TRBJ1-2; TRBD1 agrees at 11 bases. The CDR3 consists of 13 residues. CDR1 and CDR2 from the germline V gene are SGHNT and YENEEA. V shed 5 bases and J 6 bases; nucleotides not matched to a gene: 2.

In this sample, this clonotype turned up a few times. The gene calls are TRBV10-2 and TRBJ1-4; unclear D gene. Trimming removed 3 bases from V and 8 bases from J, with 13 bases in between. The germline CDR1 and CDR2 sequences are WSHSY and SAAADI. This CDR3 has 14 amino acids. The CDR3 reads CASSDPYSGEKLFF. CDR3 sequence (DNA): TGCGCCAGCAGTGACCCTTACAGCGGCGAAAAACTGTTTTTT.

V and J are TRBV5-1 and TRBJ2-3; TRBD2 matches 11 bases. V lost 3 bases, J lost 0 bases, and 9 bases stayed unmatched. The CDR3 sequence is 18 residues long. Germline V gives CDR1 SGHRS, CDR2 YFSETQ. CDR3 loop: CASSSGGLAGGSTDTQYF. The CDR3, as DNA: TGCGCCAGCAGCTCGGGCGGGCTAGCGGGGGGAAGCACAGATACGCAGTATTTT.

A note on this clonotype: This may be a read error, as it is one base from a much larger clone. The chain links TRBV7-2 to TRBJ1-1; possibly TRBD1 for D (5 bases). CDR1 is SGHTA, CDR2 FQGNSA, per germline. Deletions cut 2 bases from V and 2 bases from J, with 9 bases between. The CDR3 extends over 14 amino acids. The CDR3 coding sequence is TGTGCCAGCAGCTTACACGGACAAAACACTGAAGCTTTCTTT. Residues: CASSLHGQNTEAFF. Combining the CDR3 with reference TRBV7-2 and TRBJ1-1 gives the whole variable domain GAGVSQSPSNKVTEKGKDVELRCDPISGHTALYWYRQSLGQGLEFLIYFQGNSAPDKSGLPSDRFSAERTGGSVSTLTIQRTQQEDSAVYLCASSLHGQNTEAFFGQGTRLTVV.

This clonotype was recorded a few times. The genes are TRBV10-3 and TRBJ2-7, with a weak D call TRBD1 (6 bases). Germline assignment: CDR1 ENHRY and CDR2 SYGVKD. The CDR3 runs to 17 residues. The V and J ends lost 8 bases and 0 bases respectively, with 23 bases between them. Written as DNA, the CDR3 is TGTGCCATCTCGTCGGGGACACCCTACGCGAGCTCCTACGAGCAGTACTTC. Residues: CAISSGTPYASSYEQYF.

This clonotype was recorded a few times. The genes are TRBV29-1 and TRBJ1-4; D gene uncertain. The CDR3 contains 11 residues. Germline assignment: CDR1 SQVTM and CDR2 ANQGSEA. With 1 base removed from V and 13 bases from J, the gap between germline ends came to 10 bases. The DNA of the CDR3 is TGCAGCGTTGAAGGGGCATCAGGACTGTTTTTT. This translates into CSVEGASGLFF. The full variable domain, rest sourced from reference TRBV29-1 and TRBJ1-4, is SAVISQKPSRDICQRGTSLTIQCQVDSQVTMMFWYRQQPGQSLTLIATANQGSEATYESGFVIDKFPISRPNLTFSTLTVSNMSPEDSSIYLCSVEGASGLFFGSGTQLSVL.

This clonotype appeared a few times. This rearrangement joins TRBV27 to TRBJ1-2; D not certain. V was clipped by 5 bases and J by 3 bases, with 10 bases between them. CDR1 MNHEY and CDR2 SMNVEV come from the germline V gene (reference sequence). CDR3 size: 13 residues. For the CDR3, the DNA is TGTGCCAGCAGTCATGGAGGCCACTATGGCTACACCTTC. This sequence encodes CASSHGGHYGYTF.

The chain carries TRBV5-6 and TRBJ2-5, with D possibly TRBD1 on 6 matching bases. CDR1 is SGHDT and CDR2 is YYEEEE in the germline V gene. V was pared by 2 bases and J by 11 bases, with 16 bases between. CDR3 length: 13 residues. Here the CDR3 reads CASSFVRGTEQYF. The CDR3 DNA follows: TGTGCCAGCAGCTTCGTCAGGGGAACGGAGCAGTACTTC.

CDR3 in DNA: TGTGCCAGCAGCGTGCAGACAGGGTCGCTCACAGATACGCAGTATTTT. Protein sequence: CASSVQTGSLTDTQYF. V usage is TRBV9 and J usage is TRBJ2-3; 7 nucleotides align to TRBD1. Germline lookup yields CDR1 SGDLS and CDR2 YYNGEE. J lost 2 bases, V lost 2 bases, and 8 bases had no gene match. The CDR3 is 16 residues long.

V gene TRBV20-1 combines with J gene TRBJ1-1, with D uncertain. Germline CDR1 reads DFQATT; CDR2 reads SNEGSKA (reference sequence). The CDR3 runs to 15 residues. Trimming cost V 0 bases and J 3 bases, with 14 bases left between them. CDR3 sequence (DNA): TGCAGTGCTAGAGATGTCGAGACATCCTACACTGAAGCTTTCTTT. Translation gives CSARDVETSYTEAFF.

The rearrangement joins TRBV29-1 to TRBJ2-5, with 7 positions matching TRBD1. Unmatched junction bases numbered 7, after V lost 3 bases and J lost 6 bases. Germline V gives CDR1 SQVTM, CDR2 ANQGSEA. The CDR3 loop spans 13 amino acids. This CDR3 reads CSVEETGVKTQYF. The CDR3 DNA reads as TGCAGCGTTGAGGAAACAGGGGTGAAGACCCAGTACTTC.

This clonotype has just a few counts. The V call is TRBV5-8, the J call TRBJ1-1; possible D gene TRBD1, 6 bases. This CDR3 spans 17 amino acids. The germline V and J ends were trimmed by 2 bases and 1 base, with 18 bases remaining between them. Germline CDR1 reads SGHTS; CDR2 reads YDEGEE. The CDR3 bases are TGTGCCAGCAGCTTCGGGGGGGCAGGGTTTCGGAACACTGAAGCTTTCTTT. This translates into CASSFGGAGFRNTEAFF.

The J gene is TRBJ2-6, the V gene TRBV2; D might be TRBD2 (5 bases). Germline V gene lookup returns CDR1 SNHLY and CDR2 FYNNEI. The CDR3 sequence is 17 residues long. Trimming stripped 7 bases from V and 0 bases from J, with 16 bases between. CDR3 sequence reads: CASKRVWLSSGANVLTF. CDR3 DNA sequence: TGTGCCAGCAAGAGGGTATGGCTGAGCTCTGGGGCCAACGTCCTGACTTTC.

This clonotype has a handful of counts. V and J are TRBV28 and TRBJ2-1; D perhaps matches TRBD1 (6 bases). The ends were cut back, 6 bases at V and 0 bases at J, with 15 bases in the middle. The germline gives CDR1 MDHEN, CDR2 SYDVKM. The CDR3 consists of 16 residues. CDR3 nucleotide sequence: TGTGCCAGCAGAGAACAGGGTCCCATCTCCTACAATGAGCAGTTCTTC. It is translated as CASREQGPISYNEQFF.

J is TRBJ1-6 and V is TRBV15; D may be TRBD1 (5 bases). Trimming took off 0 bases at V and 13 bases at J, with 16 bases between the two ends. The CDR3 is 15 amino acids. CDR1 and CDR2 from the germline V gene are LNHNV and YYDKDF (reference sequence). In nucleotides, the CDR3 is TGTGCCACCAGCAGAGACGGATGGGGGGGTAATCCCCTCCACTTT. Its translation is CATSRDGWGGNPLHF. The variable domain in full, completed from reference TRBV15 and TRBJ1-6, reads DAMVIQNPRYQVTQFGKPVTLSCSQTLNHNVMYWYQQKSSQAPKLLFHYYDKDFNNEADTPDNFQSRRPNTSFCFLDIRSPGLGDTAMYLCATSRDGWGGNPLHFGNGTRLTVT.

This clonotype was recorded once. One junction end does not reproduce the germline sequence, and a read error may be involved. The chain recombines TRBV5-1 with TRBJ1-2; no clear D gene. Germline CDR1 is SGHRS and CDR2 is YFSETQ. CDR3 length: 13 amino acids. The CDR3 DNA is TGCACCAGCGGTCCCGACCCTAACTATGGCTACACCTTC. Its translation: CTSGPDPNYGYTF.

The J gene is TRBJ2-1, the V gene TRBV21-1; TRBD1 reflects the table's D call only, with no check against the DNA. TRBV21-1 is termed a pseudogene. The CDR3 loop spans 16 amino acids. The chain's CDR3 is CASSKRTDSQGNEQFF. The CDR3 DNA is TGTGCCAGCAGCAAAAGGACCGACTCTCAGGGTAATGAGCAGTTCTTC.